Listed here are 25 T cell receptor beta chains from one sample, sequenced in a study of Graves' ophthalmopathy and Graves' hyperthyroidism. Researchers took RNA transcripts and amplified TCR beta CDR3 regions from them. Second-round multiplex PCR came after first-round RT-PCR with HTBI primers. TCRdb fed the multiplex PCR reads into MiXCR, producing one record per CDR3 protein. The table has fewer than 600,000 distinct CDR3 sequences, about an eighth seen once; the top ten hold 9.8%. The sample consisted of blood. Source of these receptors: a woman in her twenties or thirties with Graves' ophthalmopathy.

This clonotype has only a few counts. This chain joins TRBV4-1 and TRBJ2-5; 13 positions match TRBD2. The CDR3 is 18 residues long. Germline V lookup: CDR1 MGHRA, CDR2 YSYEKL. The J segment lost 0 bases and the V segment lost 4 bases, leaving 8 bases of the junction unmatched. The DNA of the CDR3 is TGCGCCAGCAGCCTAAGGACTAGCGGGGGACCGTACCAAGAGACCCAGTACTTC. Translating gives CASSLRTSGGPYQETQYF.

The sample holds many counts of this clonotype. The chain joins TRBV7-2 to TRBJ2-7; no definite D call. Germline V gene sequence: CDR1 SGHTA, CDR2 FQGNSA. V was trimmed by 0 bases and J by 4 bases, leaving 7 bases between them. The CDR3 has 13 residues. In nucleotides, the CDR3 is TGTGCCAGCAGCTTAGCGCTTGGGTACGAGCAGTACTTC. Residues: CASSLALGYEQYF.

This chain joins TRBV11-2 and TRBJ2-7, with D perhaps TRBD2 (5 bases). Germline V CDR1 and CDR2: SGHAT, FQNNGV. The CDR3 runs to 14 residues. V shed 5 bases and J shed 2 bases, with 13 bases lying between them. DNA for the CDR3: TGTGCCAGCAGCCATACACTAGACCCCTACGAGCAGTACTTC. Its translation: CASSHTLDPYEQYF. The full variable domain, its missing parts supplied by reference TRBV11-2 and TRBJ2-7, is EAGVAQSPRYKIIEKRQSVAFWCNPISGHATLYWYQQILGQGPKLLIQFQNNGVVDDSQLPKDRFSAERLKGVDSTLKIQPAKLEDSAVYLCASSHTLDPYEQYFGPGTRLTVT.

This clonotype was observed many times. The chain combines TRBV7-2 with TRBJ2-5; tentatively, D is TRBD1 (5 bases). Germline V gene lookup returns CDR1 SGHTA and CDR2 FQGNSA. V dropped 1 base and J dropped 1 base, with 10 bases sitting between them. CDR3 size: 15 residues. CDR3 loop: CASSLGGQFQETQYF. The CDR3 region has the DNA TGTGCCAGCAGCTTAGGTGGACAATTCCAAGAGACCCAGTACTTC.

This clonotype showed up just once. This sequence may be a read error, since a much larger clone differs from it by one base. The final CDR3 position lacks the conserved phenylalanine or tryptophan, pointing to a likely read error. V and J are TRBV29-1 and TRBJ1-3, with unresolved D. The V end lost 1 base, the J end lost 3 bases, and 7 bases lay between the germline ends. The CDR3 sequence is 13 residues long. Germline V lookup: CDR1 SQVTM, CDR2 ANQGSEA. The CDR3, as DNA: TGCAGCGTTGAAGGGCAGGATGGAAACACCATATATGTT. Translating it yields CSVEGQDGNTIYV.

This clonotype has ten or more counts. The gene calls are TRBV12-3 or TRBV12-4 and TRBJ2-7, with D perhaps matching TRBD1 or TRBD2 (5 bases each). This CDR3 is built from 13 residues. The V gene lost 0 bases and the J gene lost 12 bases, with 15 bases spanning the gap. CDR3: CASSLAEDTKRYF. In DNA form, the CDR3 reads TGTGCCAGCAGTTTAGCGGAGGACACTAAACGGTACTTC.

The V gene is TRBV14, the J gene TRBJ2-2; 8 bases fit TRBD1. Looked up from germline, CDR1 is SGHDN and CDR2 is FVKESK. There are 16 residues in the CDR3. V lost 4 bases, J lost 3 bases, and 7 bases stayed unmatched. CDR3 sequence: CASSRRTGFDTGELFF. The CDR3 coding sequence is TGTGCCAGCAGCCGACGGACAGGGTTTGACACCGGGGAGCTGTTTTTT.

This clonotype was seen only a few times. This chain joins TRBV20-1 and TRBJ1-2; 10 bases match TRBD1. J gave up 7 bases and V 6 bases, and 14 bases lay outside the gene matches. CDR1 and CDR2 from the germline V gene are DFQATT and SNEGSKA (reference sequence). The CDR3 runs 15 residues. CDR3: CSARPMDRGASGYTF. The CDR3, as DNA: TGCAGTGCCCGACCTATGGACAGGGGGGCGAGTGGCTACACCTTC.

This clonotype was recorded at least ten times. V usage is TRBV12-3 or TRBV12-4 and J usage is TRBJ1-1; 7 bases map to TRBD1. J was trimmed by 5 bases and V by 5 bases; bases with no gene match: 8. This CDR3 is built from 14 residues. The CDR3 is CASSETGRRTEAFF. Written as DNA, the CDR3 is TGTGCCAGCAGTGAGACAGGGCGTCGAACTGAAGCTTTCTTT.

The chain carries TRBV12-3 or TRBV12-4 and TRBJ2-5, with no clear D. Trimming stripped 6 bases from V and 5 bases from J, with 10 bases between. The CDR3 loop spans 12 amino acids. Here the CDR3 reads CASRTDVETQYF. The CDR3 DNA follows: TGTGCCAGCAGGACGGACGTGGAGACCCAGTACTTC.

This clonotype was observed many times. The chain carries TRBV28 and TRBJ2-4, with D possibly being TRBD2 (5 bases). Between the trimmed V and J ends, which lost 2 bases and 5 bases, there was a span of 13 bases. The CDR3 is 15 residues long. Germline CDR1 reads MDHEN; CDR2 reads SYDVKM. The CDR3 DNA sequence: TGTGCCAGCAGTTTACTGGCAGGACTGCAAAACATTCAGTACTTC. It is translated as CASSLLAGLQNIQYF.

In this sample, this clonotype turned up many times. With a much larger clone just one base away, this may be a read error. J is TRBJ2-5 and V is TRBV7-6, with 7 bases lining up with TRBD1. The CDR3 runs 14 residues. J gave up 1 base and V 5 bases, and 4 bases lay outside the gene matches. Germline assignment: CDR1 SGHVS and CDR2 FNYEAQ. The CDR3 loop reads CASSRGQAQETQYF. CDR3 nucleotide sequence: TGTGCCAGCAGCCGAGGACAGGCCCAAGAGACCCAGTACTTC.

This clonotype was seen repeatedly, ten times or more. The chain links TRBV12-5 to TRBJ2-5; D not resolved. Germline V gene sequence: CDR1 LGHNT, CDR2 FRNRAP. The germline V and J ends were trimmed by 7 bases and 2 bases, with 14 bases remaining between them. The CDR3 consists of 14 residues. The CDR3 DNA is TGTGCTAGTGCCCTGGACGGACGTCAAGAGACCCAGTACTTC. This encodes CASALDGRQETQYF.

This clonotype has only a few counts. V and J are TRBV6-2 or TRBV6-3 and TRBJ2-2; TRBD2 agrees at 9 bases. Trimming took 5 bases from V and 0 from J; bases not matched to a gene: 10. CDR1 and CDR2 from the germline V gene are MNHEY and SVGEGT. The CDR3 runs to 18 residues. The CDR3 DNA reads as TGTGCCAGCAGTCTCAACCCGGGACTAGCCGCGAACACCGGGGAGCTGTTTTTT. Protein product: CASSLNPGLAANTGELFF.

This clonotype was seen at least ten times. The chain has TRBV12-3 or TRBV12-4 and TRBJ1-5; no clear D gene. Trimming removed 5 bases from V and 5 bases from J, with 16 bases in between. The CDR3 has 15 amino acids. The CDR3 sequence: CASSVDTDSYQPQHF. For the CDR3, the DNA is TGTGCCAGCAGTGTTGACACGGACTCATATCAGCCCCAGCATTTT.

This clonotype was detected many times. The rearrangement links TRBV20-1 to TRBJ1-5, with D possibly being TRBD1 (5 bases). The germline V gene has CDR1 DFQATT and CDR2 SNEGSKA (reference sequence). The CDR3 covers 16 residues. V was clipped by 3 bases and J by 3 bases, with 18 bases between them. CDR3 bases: TGCAGTGCTAGCCCCCCCACAGGACGGACCAATCAGCCCCAGCATTTT. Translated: CSASPPTGRTNQPQHF.

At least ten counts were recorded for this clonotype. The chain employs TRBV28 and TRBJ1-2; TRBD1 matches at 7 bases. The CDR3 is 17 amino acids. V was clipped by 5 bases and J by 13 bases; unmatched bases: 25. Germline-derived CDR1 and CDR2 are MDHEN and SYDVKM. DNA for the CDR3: TGTGCCAGCAGTCCCCGGCGCAGACTGACAGGGAAATGGTCTGGCACCTTC. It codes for CASSPRRRLTGKWSGTF.

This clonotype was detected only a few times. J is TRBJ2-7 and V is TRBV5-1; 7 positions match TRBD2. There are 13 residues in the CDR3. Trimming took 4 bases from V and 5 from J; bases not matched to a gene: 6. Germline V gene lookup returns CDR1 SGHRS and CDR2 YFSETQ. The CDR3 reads CASSTETSHEQYF. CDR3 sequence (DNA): TGCGCCAGCAGCACCGAGACTAGCCACGAGCAGTACTTC.

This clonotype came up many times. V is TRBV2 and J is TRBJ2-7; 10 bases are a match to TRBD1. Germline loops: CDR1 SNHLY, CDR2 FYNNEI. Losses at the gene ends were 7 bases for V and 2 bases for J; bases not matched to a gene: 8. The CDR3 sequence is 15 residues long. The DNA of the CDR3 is TGTGCCAGCACTGACCCGGGACAGGGGACCTACGAGCAGTACTTC. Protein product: CASTDPGQGTYEQYF.

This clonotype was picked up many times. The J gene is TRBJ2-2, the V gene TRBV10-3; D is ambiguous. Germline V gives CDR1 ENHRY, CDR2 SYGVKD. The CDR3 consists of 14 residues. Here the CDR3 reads CAAGPPSDTGELFF. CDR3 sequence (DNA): TGTGCGGCTGGTCCACCAAGTGACACCGGGGAGCTGTTTTTT.

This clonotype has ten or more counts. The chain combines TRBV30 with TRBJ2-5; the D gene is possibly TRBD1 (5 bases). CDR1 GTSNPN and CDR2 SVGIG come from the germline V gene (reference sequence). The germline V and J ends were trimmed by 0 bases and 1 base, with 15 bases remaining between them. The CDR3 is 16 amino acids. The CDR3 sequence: CAWSVKGIPTQETQYF. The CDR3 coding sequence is TGTGCCTGGAGTGTAAAGGGGATCCCCACCCAAGAGACCCAGTACTTC.

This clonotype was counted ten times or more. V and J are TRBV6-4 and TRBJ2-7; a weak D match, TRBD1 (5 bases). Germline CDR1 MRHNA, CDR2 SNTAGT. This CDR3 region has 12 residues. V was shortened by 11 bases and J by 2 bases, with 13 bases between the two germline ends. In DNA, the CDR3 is TGTGCCGCTAGGACAAGCACCTACGAGCAGTACTTC. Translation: CAARTSTYEQYF.

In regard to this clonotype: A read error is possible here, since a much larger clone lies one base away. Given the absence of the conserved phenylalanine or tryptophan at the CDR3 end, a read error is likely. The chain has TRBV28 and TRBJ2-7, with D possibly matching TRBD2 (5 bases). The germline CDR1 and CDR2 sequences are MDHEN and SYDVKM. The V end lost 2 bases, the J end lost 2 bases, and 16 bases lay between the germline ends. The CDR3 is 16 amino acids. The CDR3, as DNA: TGTGCCAGCAGTTTAGGGCTTAGAAACGGGGCCTACGAGCAGTACTTG. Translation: CASSLGLRNGAYEQYL.

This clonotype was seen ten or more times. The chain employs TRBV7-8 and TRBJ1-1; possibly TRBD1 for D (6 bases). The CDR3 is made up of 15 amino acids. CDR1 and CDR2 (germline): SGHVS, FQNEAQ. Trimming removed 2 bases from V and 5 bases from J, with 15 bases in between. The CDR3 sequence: CASSLKGGGGTEAFF. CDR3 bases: TGTGCCAGCAGCTTAAAAGGGGGTGGCGGAACTGAAGCTTTCTTT.

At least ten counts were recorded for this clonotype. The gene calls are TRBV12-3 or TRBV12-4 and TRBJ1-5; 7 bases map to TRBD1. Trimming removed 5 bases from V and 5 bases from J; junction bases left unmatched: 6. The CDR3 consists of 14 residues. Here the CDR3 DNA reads TGTGCCAGCAGTCCCACAGGGGTCGATCAGCCCCAGCATTTT. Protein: CASSPTGVDQPQHF.